This T cell receptor beta chain emerged from a study of T-cell reconstitution after alpha-beta-depleted transplantation in children. Study-wide results and caveats: There were reportedly several hundred expanded graft clones from which alpha-beta T cells came about two months after transplant. After transplant, high TCRbeta diversity at day 60 in some patients arose from surviving recipient T cells and thymic progenitors. Diversity and T-cell counts at one year after transplant derived mostly from new T cells.

A library of TCRbeta sequences, prepared with unique molecular identifiers, was generated. TCRdb independently ran MiXCR on the PCR reads; one entry per CDR3 protein. The sample holds approximately 50,000 distinct CDR3 sequences, 5.5% to 7.5% seen once. At least ten counts were recorded for this clonotype. Its cognate antigen is unknown. Material: PBMCs, mostly from graft donor cells, obtained 60 days after TCRalphabeta/CD19-depleted stem cell transplant. The sequence was collected from a female patient aged 2-10 years who had a stem cell transplant for aplastic anemia, so the T cells may come from the graft donor.

Here the CDR3 reads CASSLTLAGAMDTQYF. The CDR3 DNA follows: TGTGCCAGCAGCTTAACCTTAGCGGGAGCGATGGATACGCAGTATTTT. This sequence joins TRBV7-3 and TRBJ2-3, with 9 bases that match TRBD2. V gave up 0 bases and J gave up 6 bases; unmatched junction bases: 7. Germline CDR1 reads SGHTA; CDR2 reads FQGTGA. The CDR3 loop spans 16 amino acids.